Reported below is one TCR beta chain. Antigen unknown. Using immunoSEQ multiplex PCR, the repertoire was profiled, and TCRdb retains in-frame clones only, with some absent. Of about 1.1 million clones detected, around three quarters appear once; the ten largest clones hold 0.89%. Germline CDR1 is SEHNR and CDR2 is FQNEAQ (reference sequence). The CDR3 consists of 13 residues. The trim removed 1 base at V and 9 bases at J, leaving 3 bases unmatched. The data stem from a study of shared clonotypes between healthy human individuals. Study-wide results and caveats: Donor scarcity curtailed the genetic and exposure-history diversity represented herein. Non-shared clonotypes displayed generation probabilities falling below those of clonotypes present in all four donors.

The source is a man aged 18-30 years in good health. Some clones in this sample may be carry-over from other donors' samples. Sequencing was done on a sample of memory CD4+ T cells from PBMCs. Subset here: CD45RA-negative fraction. The rearrangement links TRBV7-9 to TRBJ2-3, with 8 bases aligning to TRBD1. The CDR3 DNA is TGTGCCAGCAGCTTAGGCGGGACAGGCACGCAGTATTTT. It specifies CASSLGGTGTQYF.